Detailed here is one TCR beta chain. The protocol was immunoSEQ multiplex PCR, while the TCRdb copy is restricted to in-frame clones and leaves out a portion. The sample has around 320,000 clones, 85% seen once. The germline V gene encodes CDR1 SGHRS and CDR2 YFSETQ. CDR3 length equals 16 residues. Trimming took 4 bases from V and 5 from J, leaving 19 bases between them. The data are from a study of Ad26.COV2.S vaccination and SARS-CoV-2 variants. Turning to the study itself: The study gave Ad26.COV2.S intramuscularly, once or twice 56 days apart.

The treatment denotes: over 15 received Ad26.COV2.S at low or high dose, single or two shots; about 5 received placebo; per-sample allocation not given. Following the first vaccine or placebo injection, samples were taken on day 63. The sample in question was peripheral blood, obtained in a trial of Ad26.COV2.S vaccine versus placebo. The sequence derives from a person between 18 and 60 years old who received the Ad26.COV2.S COVID-19 vaccine or a placebo. This chain uses TRBV5-1 with TRBJ2-1; D is perhaps TRBD1 (6 bases). The CDR3 region has the DNA TGCGCCAGCAGCGAAACAGGGTTGGCATACCACAATGAGCAGTTCTTC. Amino acids: CASSETGLAYHNEQFF.